This TCR beta chain was identified during a study of T cell responses to AZD1222 COVID-19 vaccine. V shed 2 bases and J shed 3 bases, with 5 bases lying between them. This CDR3 is 13 amino acids long. Germline CDR1 MGHRA, CDR2 YSYEKL. As concerns this clone: What it recognizes is unknown.

The method was immunoSEQ multiplex PCR; TCRdb's version includes in-frame clones alone and lacks a portion of them. The sample comprises about 39,000 clones, roughly 85% of which are singletons, and roughly 29% rests with the top ten. Study-level points and caveats: White British donors predominated, females outnumbered males, and clonal diversity was possibly underestimated.

The rearrangement uses TRBV4-1 and TRBJ2-1; D gene ambiguous. The sequencing used peripheral blood, collected 28 days after the second dose of the MenACWY control vaccine. The clonotype was recovered from an adult who received the MenACWY meningococcal vaccine as a control. This CDR3 reads CASSQQLYNEQFF. Here the CDR3 DNA reads TGCGCCAGCAGCCAACAACTCTACAATGAGCAGTTCTTC.